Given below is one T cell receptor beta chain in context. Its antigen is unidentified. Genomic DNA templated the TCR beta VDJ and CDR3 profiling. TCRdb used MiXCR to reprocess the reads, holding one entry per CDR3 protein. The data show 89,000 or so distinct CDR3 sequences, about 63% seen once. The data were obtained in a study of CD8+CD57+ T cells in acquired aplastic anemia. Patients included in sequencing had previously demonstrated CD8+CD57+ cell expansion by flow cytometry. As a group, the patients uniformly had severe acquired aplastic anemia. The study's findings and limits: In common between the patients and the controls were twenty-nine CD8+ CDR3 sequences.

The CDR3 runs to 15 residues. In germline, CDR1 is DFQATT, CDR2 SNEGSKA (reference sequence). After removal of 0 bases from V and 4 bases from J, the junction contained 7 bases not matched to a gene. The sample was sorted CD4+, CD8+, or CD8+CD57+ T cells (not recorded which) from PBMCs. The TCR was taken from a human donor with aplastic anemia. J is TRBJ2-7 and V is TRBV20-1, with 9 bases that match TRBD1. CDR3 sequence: CSARDPGTGPYEQYF. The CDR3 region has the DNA TGCAGTGCTAGAGATCCCGGGACAGGGCCTTACGAGCAGTACTTC.